Many counts were recorded for the clone carrying this T cell receptor (beta chain). Antigen: not known. This sample is drawn from a study of Graves' ophthalmopathy and Graves' hyperthyroidism. Notes on the study in general: Detection in blood was also observed for most expanded thyroid clonotypes above 0.001 frequency. Stable hyperthyroidism and ophthalmopathy were told apart by a 13-signature model, which achieved around 90% sensitivity and nearly 84% specificity.

Amplified material comprised TCR beta CDR3 regions derived from RNA transcripts. HTBI primers primed a first-round RT-PCR, and a second-round multiplex PCR followed. TCRdb independently ran MiXCR on the multiplex PCR reads; one entry per CDR3 protein. The table has roughly 400,000 distinct CDR3 sequences, about a sixth seen once. CDR1 and CDR2 from the germline V gene are DFQATT and SNEGSKA (reference sequence). This CDR3 region has 14 residues. The ends were cut back, 3 bases at V and 2 bases at J, with 11 bases in the middle. Ophthalmopathy donors showed moderate-to-severe activity, CAS ≥3, NOSPECS ≥4 and a duration under 3 months. PBMCs were density-gradient isolated from approximately 10 ml fresh blood.

Sequencing input: peripheral blood. V usage is TRBV20-1 and J usage is TRBJ1-5; D remains unclear. This sequence originates from a woman under 30 with Graves' ophthalmopathy. The CDR3 nucleotides are TGCAGTGCTAGTAAGGATTCGGGCAATCAGCCCCAGCATTTT. Translating gives CSASKDSGNQPQHF.